The clone carrying this T cell receptor (beta chain) appeared a single time. Its antigen is not identified. This sample was included in a study of CD4 T cells in relation to SARS-CoV-2 and coronaviruses. Across the study: PBMCs were cultured with antigen for roughly 9 days before TCR beta sequencing.

CD4+ T cells from unexposed donors were obtained before the COVID-19 pandemic (2011-2018). The cells were cultured for around ten days before CD4+ T cells were isolated. Unexposed-donor CD4+ T cells were probed with SARS-CoV-2 S/N and four cold-coronavirus spikes, cells permitting. Each well had approximately 2.1 million PBMCs in around 5% human AB serum with IL-2. The CDR3 is 14 residues long. Profiling relied on immunoSEQ multiplex PCR, and the TCRdb table lists in-frame clones only, not all of them. The sample shows around 24,000 clones, roughly 80% of them seen only once. This clonotype was sampled from a human donor in good health. The specimen sequenced was CD4+ T cells from PBMCs, cultured in vitro. V gene TRBV21-1 combines with J gene TRBJ2-2; TRBD1 is the table's D call, not checked against the DNA. TRBV21-1 is tagged as a pseudogene. CDR3: CASSKTGEAGELFF. CDR3 coding DNA: TGTGCCAGCAGCAAAACAGGGGAGGCCGGGGAGCTGTTTTTT.